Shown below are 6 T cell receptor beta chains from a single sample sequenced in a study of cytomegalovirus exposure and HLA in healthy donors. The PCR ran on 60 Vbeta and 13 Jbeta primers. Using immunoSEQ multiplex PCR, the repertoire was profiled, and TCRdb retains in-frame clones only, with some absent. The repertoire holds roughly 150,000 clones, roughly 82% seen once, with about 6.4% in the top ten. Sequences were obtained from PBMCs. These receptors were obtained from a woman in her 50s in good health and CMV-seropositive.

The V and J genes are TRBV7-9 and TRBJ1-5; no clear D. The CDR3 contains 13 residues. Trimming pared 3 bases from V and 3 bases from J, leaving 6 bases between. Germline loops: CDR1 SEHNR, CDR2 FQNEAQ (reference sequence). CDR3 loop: CASSFTDNQPQHF. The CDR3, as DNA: TGTGCCAGCAGCTTCACAGACAATCAGCCCCAGCATTTT.

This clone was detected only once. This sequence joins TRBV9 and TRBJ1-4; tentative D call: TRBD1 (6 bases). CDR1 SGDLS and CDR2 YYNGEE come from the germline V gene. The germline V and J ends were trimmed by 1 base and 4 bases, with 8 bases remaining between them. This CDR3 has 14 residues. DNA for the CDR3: TGTGCCAGCAGCGTATCAGGGGATAATGAAAAACTGTTTTTT. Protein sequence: CASSVSGDNEKLFF.

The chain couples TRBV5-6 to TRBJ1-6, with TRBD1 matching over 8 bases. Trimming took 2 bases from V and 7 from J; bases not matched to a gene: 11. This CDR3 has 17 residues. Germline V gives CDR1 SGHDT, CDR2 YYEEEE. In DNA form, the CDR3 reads TGTGCCAGCAGCTTCGGGACAGGAGCACGTTCGAATTCACCCCTCCACTTT. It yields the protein CASSFGTGARSNSPLHF.

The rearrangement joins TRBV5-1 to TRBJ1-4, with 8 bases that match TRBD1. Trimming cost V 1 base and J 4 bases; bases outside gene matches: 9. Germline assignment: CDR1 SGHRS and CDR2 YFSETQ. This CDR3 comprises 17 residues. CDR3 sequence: CASSLIPGGAGNEKLFF. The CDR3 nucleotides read TGCGCCAGCAGCTTGATCCCAGGGGGCGCCGGTAATGAAAAACTGTTTTTT. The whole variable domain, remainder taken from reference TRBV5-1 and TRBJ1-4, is KAGVTQTPRYLIKTRGQQVTLSCSPISGHRSVSWYQQTPGQGLQFLFEYFSETQRNKGNFPGRFSGRQFSNSRSEMNVSTLELGDSALYLCASSLIPGGAGNEKLFFGSGTQLSVL.

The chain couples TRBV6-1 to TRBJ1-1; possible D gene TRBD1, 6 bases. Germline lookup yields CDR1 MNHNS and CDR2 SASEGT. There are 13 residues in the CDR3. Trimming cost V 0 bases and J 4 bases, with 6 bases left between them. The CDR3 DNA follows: TGTGCCAGCAGTGAAGCGGGGGCCACTGAAGCTTTCTTT. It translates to CASSEAGATEAFF.

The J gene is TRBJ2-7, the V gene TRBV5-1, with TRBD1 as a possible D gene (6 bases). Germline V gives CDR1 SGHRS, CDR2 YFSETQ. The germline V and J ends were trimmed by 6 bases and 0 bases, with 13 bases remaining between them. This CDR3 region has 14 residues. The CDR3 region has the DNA TGCGCCAGCACGAAGGACAGCAGCTCCTACGAGCAGTACTTC. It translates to CASTKDSSSYEQYF.